What follows is one T cell receptor beta chain and its context. Its target is unknown. The sample belongs to a study of shared clonotypes between healthy human individuals. As for the study in general: The study drew on a couple of women and a few men aged 18 to 49 as donors. The study's findings and limits: Between a handful of donors, naive CD4 clonotypes were shared at a level of about 5%.

The CDR3 runs to 14 residues. V was clipped by 1 base and J by 7 bases, with 14 bases between them. In germline, CDR1 is SGHNT, CDR2 YYREEE (reference sequence). Assay used: immunoSEQ multiplex PCR; TCRdb lists only in-frame clones, some missing. The top ten hold over 1.5% of the sample, which has roughly 700,000 clones, 74% seen once. The source of this sequence is a woman younger than 45 in good health. The chain combines TRBV5-4 with TRBJ1-2, with TRBD1 as a possible D gene (5 bases). The sample consisted of memory CD4+ T cells sorted from blood. Subset defined: CD45RA-negative fraction. CDR3 sequence reads: CASSLLIGGGGYTF. The CDR3 DNA follows: TGTGCCAGCAGCTTGTTGATCGGGGGTGGTGGCTACACCTTC.